A selection of T cell receptor beta chains follows, all from one sample in a study of neurological immune-mediated disorders. TCRdb ran MiXCR on the 5' RACE reads and lists one entry per CDR3 protein. In the table there are about 59,000 distinct CDR3 sequences, roughly 13% of which are singletons. Sequencing used PBMCs. The origin of the receptors is a woman aged 55-70 years with HTLV-1-associated myelopathy (HAM/TSP). Both conserved end residues are part of each CDR3. A D gene is named only where the DNA matches it firmly. For some rows the clone size is stated as once, few or many, or as a class when expanded; others skip it.

abundance	v_gene	j_gene	d_gene	CDR3nt	CDR3aa
many	TRBV5-6	TRBJ2-3	TRBD1	TGTGCCAGCAACAGGGGTCGCACAGATACGCAGTATTTT	CASNRGRTDTQYF
few	TRBV5-1	TRBJ2-1	NA	TGCGCCAGCAGGGGAGCGGCAGGCTCCTACAATGAGCAGTTCTTC	CASRGAAGSYNEQFF
many	TRBV3-1	TRBJ2-2	NA	TGTGCCAGCAGCCAGGCGGCTAGCGCGGGTGCCGGGGAGCTGTTTTTT	CASSQAASAGAGELFF
many	TRBV7-3	TRBJ2-3	NA	TGTGCCAGCAGCTCGGGACGGTTGAGAGATACGCAGTATTTT	CASSSGRLRDTQYF
many	TRBV6-1	TRBJ1-5	NA	TGTGCCAGCAGTGACCAGATCAATCAGCCCCAGCATTTT	CASSDQINQPQHF
many	TRBV7-8	TRBJ1-5	NA	TGTGCCAGCAGCTTAGTTGGGAGGAACAATCAGCCCCAGCATTTT	CASSLVGRNNQPQHF
many	TRBV5-4	TRBJ2-1	NA	TGTGCCAGCAGCATGAACCCTTACAATGAGCAGTTCTTC	CASSMNPYNEQFF
NA	TRBV5-1	TRBJ2-2	NA	TGCGCTAGCAGCTCGCAGGGAGGCTGGGAGCTGTTTTTT	CASSSQGGWELFF
many	TRBV5-1	TRBJ1-1	NA	TGCGCCAGCAGCTACGGCGGGAACACTGAAGCTTTCTTT	CASSYGGNTEAFF
many	TRBV11-2	TRBJ1-4	NA	TGTGCCAGCAGCTTAGATCTAAAGTCAACTAATGAAAAACTGTTTTTT	CASSLDLKSTNEKLFF
many	TRBV5-1	TRBJ2-1	TRBD1	TGCGCCAGCAGCTTAACAGGGGTGTATTGGGATGAGCAGTTCTTC	CASSLTGVYWDEQFF
medium-sized	TRBV7-9	TRBJ2-5	NA	TGTGCCAGCAGCCGTATTTCGGCGGAAGAGACCCAGTACTTC	CASSRISAEETQYF
medium-sized	TRBV15	TRBJ1-2	NA	TGTGCCACCAGCAGAGATCGGACCCCCCGGGAGTATGGCTACACCTTC	CATSRDRTPREYGYTF
many	TRBV5-1	TRBJ1-1	TRBD1	TGCGCCAGCACGCCAGGGGGCCCGAACACTGAAGCTTTCTTT	CASTPGGPNTEAFF
many	TRBV21-1	TRBJ2-7	NA	TGTGCCAGCATCCGGTCACTTAGCAGGGAAGTCCACGAGCAGTACTTC	CASIRSLSREVHEQYF
many	TRBV29-1	TRBJ2-7	TRBD1	TGCAGCGTTCGATCGACAGGGAAAGAGCAGTACTTC	CSVRSTGKEQYF
many	TRBV7-8	TRBJ2-7	NA	TGTGCCAGCAGCTACGATAGTGGGATTTCGGGACGGGACTTC	CASSYDSGISGRDF
many	TRBV4-1	TRBJ2-7	NA	TGCGCCAGCAGCCAAGAGACGGCTACCTACGAGCAGTACTTC	CASSQETATYEQYF
few	TRBV6-1	TRBJ2-1	TRBD2	TGTGCCAGCAGTGAGGTAGCGGGAGGCTTCGATGAGCAGTTCTTC	CASSEVAGGFDEQFF
many	TRBV7-3	TRBJ2-1	TRBD2	TGTGCCAGCAGCCAAGGGACTAGAAGTAATGAGCAGTTCTTC	CASSQGTRSNEQFF
many	TRBV7-3	TRBJ1-1	NA	TGTGCCAGCAGGACGGATTCAACAGGTGAAGCTTTCTTT	CASRTDSTGEAFF
many	TRBV4-1	TRBJ1-5	NA	TGCGCCAGCAGCCAAGCCTTGGGGACTTCTAGCAATCAGCCCCAGCATTTT	CASSQALGTSSNQPQHF
many	TRBV18	TRBJ1-1	NA	TGTGCCAGCTCACCGAATAACGGTATGAACACTGAAGCTTTCTTT	CASSPNNGMNTEAFF
many	TRBV7-9	TRBJ1-4	NA	TGTGCCAGCAGCTCCGTGGAGACACGGCTTAACGAAAAACTGTTTTTT	CASSSVETRLNEKLFF
many	TRBV5-1	TRBJ2-2	NA	TGCGCCAGCAGCTTGAGCGGAGGGACAGTTCGAACCGGGGAGCTGTTTTTT	CASSLSGGTVRTGELFF
many	TRBV5-1	TRBJ1-1	NA	TGCGCCAGCAGGCGTACAGGGCAAGTAGGAGCTTTCTTT	CASRRTGQVGAFF
NA	TRBV12-3/TRBV12-4	TRBJ2-2	NA	TGTGCCAGTAGTTTAAACAGGGAGGCCACCGGGGATCTGTTTTTT	CASSLNREATGDLFF
NA	TRBV10-3	TRBJ1-1	NA	TGTGCCACAGGGGACCGTCTCACTGAAGCTTTCTTT	CATGDRLTEAFF
many	TRBV29-1	TRBJ2-6	NA	TGCAGCGTTGAAGGGGAATGGGGCTCTGGGGCCAACGTCCTGACTTTC	CSVEGEWGSGANVLTF
many	TRBV9	TRBJ2-7	NA	TGTGCCAGCAGCGCGACTGAAAAAACCTACGAGCAGTACTTC	CASSATEKTYEQYF
many	TRBV29-1	TRBJ2-3	TRBD2	TGCAGCGTTGAAAGCGGGAGGGGGGCAGATACGCAGTATTTT	CSVESGRGADTQYF
many	TRBV20-1	TRBJ2-7	NA	TGCAGTGCCGGCACCTACGAGCAGTACTTC	CSAGTYEQYF